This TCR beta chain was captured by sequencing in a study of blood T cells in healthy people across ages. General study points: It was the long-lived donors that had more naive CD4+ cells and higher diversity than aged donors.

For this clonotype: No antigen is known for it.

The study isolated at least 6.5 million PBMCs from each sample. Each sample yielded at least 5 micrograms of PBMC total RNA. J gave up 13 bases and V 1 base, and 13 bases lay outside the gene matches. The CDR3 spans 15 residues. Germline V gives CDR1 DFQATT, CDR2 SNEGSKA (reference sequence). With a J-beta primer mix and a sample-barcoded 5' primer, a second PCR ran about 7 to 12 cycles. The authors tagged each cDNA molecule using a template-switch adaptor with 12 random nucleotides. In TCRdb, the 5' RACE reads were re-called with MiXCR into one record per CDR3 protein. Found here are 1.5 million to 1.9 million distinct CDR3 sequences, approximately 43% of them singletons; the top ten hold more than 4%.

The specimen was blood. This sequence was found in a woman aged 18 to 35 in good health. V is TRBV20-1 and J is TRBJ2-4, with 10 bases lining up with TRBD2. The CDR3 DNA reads TGCAGTGCTAGAGTCCTAGCGGGAGAGTTCAATGAGCAGTACTTC. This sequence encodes CSARVLAGEFNEQYF.